The source of this TCR beta chain is a study of T cell responses to AZD1222 COVID-19 vaccine. Germline lookup yields CDR1 SGHRS and CDR2 YFSETQ. With 1 base removed from V and 10 bases from J, the gap between germline ends came to 9 bases. This CDR3 is built from 12 residues. Here immunoSEQ multiplex PCR was the method, and the copy in TCRdb shows in-frame clones only, minus some. The table shows about 200,000 clones, with 85% to 95% occurring only once. Study-level findings and limits: Just six AZD1222 recipients tested seropositive at baseline. Nearly half of the spike-specific TCRs reportedly recognize variant regions that carry no mutations. Donors were mostly white British, more females; clonal diversity possibly underestimated.

As to this clone: The antigen is unknown.

This chain uses TRBV5-1 with TRBJ2-1; D not certain. The sequence derives from an adult in good health. This material consisted of peripheral blood, taken on day 0 of MenACWY control vaccination. For the CDR3, the DNA is TGCGCCAGCAGCTTGACCCAATGGGAGCAGTTCTTC. It specifies CASSLTQWEQFF.